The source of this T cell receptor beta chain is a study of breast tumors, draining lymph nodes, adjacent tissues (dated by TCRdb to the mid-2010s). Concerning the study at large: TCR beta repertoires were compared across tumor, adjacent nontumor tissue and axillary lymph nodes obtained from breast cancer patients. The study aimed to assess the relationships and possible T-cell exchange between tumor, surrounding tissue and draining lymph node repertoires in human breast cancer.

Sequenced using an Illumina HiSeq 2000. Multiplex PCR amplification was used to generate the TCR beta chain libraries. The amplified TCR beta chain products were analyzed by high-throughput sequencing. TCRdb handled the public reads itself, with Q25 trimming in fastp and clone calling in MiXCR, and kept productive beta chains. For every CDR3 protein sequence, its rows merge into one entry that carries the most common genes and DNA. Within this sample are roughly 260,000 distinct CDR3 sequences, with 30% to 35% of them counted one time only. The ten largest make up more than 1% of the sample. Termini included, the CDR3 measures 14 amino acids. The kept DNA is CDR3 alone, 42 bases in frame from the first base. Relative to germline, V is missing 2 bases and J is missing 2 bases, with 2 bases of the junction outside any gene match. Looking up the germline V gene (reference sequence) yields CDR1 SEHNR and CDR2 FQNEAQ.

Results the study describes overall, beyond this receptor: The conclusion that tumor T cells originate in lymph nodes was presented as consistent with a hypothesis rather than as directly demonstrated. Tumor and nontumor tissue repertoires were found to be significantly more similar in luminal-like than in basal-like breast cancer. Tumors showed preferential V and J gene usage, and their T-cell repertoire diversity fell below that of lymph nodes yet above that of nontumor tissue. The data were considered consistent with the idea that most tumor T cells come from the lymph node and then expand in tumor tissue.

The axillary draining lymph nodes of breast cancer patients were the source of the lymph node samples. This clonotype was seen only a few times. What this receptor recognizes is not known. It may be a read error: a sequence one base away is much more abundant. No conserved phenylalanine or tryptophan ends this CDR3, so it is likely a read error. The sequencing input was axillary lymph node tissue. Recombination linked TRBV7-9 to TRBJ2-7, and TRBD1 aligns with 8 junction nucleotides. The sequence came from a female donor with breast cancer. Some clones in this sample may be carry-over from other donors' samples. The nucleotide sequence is TGTGCCAGCAGCTTACCGGACAGGGCCTACGAGCAGTACCTC. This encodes CASSLPDRAYEQYL.